The clone carrying this TCR beta chain showed up just a few times. The antigen is not known. TCRdb passed the 5' RACE reads through MiXCR, listing each CDR3 protein once. This repertoire shows 550,000 to 750,000 distinct CDR3 sequences, roughly 13% found once; its top ten account for 11% to 15%. The data were obtained in a study of T cells after yellow fever vaccination. Study overall: Low-cell-number fractions underwent preparation using SMART-Seq v4 Ultra Low Input.

Study results and caveats: Most clones from primary vaccination were detected again post-booster (96% CD4, 88% CD8). Clonotype sharing between CD4 and CD8 compartments was small. One caveat is that FACS-sorted repertoires could contain abundant clonotypes contaminating from the bulk population.

Germline assignment: CDR1 DFQATT and CDR2 SNEGSKA (reference sequence). The CDR3 contains 13 residues. J lost 9 bases, V lost 5 bases, and 4 bases had no gene match. The specimen comprised PBMCs, sampled on the day of the yellow fever booster vaccination. This chain links TRBV20-1 with TRBJ2-1; 13 nucleotides line up with TRBD2. This TCR was recovered from a man aged 25 to 45 who received the YFV17D yellow fever vaccine. The CDR3 DNA reads TGCAGTGCTGTGGGACTAGCGGGAAGTGAGCAGTTCTTC. It yields the protein CSAVGLAGSEQFF.